The entry below describes one T cell receptor (beta chain). Aged about 6 to 100, donors were systemically healthy Caucasians from Russia. This record comes from a study of blood T cells in healthy people across ages. About the study: With template switching, about one barcoded beta molecule was captured per two T cells.

For the second PCR, which ran for roughly 7 to 11 cycles, a sample-barcoded 5' primer and a J-beta primer mix were used. TCRdb redid the calling of the 5' RACE reads with MiXCR, one entry per CDR3 protein. The sample shows approximately 780,000 distinct CDR3 sequences, 20% to 30% of them seen only once. The CDR3 loop spans 14 amino acids. V was pared by 1 base and J by 2 bases, with 8 bases between. Per the germline V gene, CDR1 is KGHSH and CDR2 is LQKENI. The sample also formed part of further work on T cells of mothers and their children.

The chain carries TRBV18 and TRBJ2-5; D remains ambiguous. This TCR derives from a boy aged 10-17 years in good health. Sequencing input: blood. The CDR3, as DNA: TGTGCCAGCTCACCACGAAGTAAGCAAGAGACCCAGTACTTC. Translation: CASSPRSKQETQYF.